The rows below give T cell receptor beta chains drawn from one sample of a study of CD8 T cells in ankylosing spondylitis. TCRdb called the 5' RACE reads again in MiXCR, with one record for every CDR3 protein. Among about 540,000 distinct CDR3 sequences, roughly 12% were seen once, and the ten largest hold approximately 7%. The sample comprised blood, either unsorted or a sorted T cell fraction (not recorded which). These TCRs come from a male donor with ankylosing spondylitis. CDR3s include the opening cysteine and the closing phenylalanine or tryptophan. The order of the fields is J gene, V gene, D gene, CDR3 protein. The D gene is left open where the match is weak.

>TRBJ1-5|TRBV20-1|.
CSARSGAGQPQHF
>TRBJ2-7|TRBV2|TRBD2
CASSEVRLAGSYEQYF
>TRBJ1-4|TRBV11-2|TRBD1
CASSKGQGDEKLFF
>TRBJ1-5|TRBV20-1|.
CSATISRNRENQPQHF
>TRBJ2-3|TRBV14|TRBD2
CASSPSSGRADTQYF
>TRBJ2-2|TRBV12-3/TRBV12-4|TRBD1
CASTRQGAATGELFF
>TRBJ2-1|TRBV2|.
CASSEGGRPSGEQFF
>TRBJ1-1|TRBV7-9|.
CASSLASGGDTEAFF
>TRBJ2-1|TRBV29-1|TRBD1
CSAHGDRIRNEQFF
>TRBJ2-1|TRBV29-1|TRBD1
CSVLRQGKHEQFF
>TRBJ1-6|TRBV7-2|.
CASTLGSNSPLHF
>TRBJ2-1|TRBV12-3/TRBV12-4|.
CASSSAWDRNEQFF
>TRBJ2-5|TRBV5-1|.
CASSLFASTQETQYF
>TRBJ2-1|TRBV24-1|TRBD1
CATSDPRDSSTKQFF
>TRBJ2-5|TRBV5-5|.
CASSQGPDETQYF
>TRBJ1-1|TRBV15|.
CATSRDAGRTEAFF